This section outlines one T cell receptor beta chain sequence together with its context. Its specificity is not known. One end of the junction is discordant with germline, which a read error may explain. Germline V gene sequence: CDR1 LGHDT, CDR2 YNNKEL (reference sequence). The CDR3 extends over 16 amino acids. Clones were read by immunoSEQ multiplex PCR, and TCRdb kept only the in-frame ones, dropping some. This table has tens of thousands of clones, 90% appearing once. This sample was taken from a study of T cell responses to AZD1222 COVID-19 vaccine. Study outcomes and limitations: The reported proportion of spike-specific TCRs targeting unmutated variant regions was nearly half. Scientists sampled the repertoires only once the peak T cell response had passed. Compared with day 0, the breadth and depth of the Spike-specific TCR repertoire rose significantly after two doses of AZD1222.

This TCR was sampled from an adult who received the AZD1222 COVID-19 vaccine. The chain is built from TRBV3-1 (or the pseudogene TRBV3-2) and TRBJ1-3; D gene uncertain. Sequences were derived from peripheral blood, sampled 28 days after the second AZD1222 dose. As DNA, the CDR3 is TGTGCCAACAGCCAAGACGGGAAGGGAGCTGGAAACACCATATATTTT. This codes for CANSQDGKGAGNTIYF.